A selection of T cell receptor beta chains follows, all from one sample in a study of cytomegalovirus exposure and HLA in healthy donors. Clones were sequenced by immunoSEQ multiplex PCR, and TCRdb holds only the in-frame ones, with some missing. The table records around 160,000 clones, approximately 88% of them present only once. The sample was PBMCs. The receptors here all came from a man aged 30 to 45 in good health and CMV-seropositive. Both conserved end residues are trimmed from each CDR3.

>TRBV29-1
SVGGQQSYGYT
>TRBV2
ASSESRHMNTEAF
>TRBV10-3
AIRREDNEQF
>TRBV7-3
ASSLTKVQADGELF
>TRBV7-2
ASSLAGLAEYNEQF
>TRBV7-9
ASSFVLRQGGWNEQF
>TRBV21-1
ASSKGGQKSSYEQY
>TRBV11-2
ASSPISGGDYNEQF
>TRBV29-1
SVRTSGPHYEQY
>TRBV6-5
ASSRTANYGYT
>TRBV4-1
ASSQQAIRFSYEQY
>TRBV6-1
ASSDLAGGFTDTQY
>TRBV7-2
ASSLKIGRAGNEKLF
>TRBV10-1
ASSERLAGGPSTDTQY
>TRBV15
ATSRDRQSGYGYT
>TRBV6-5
ASAPSRGRETQY
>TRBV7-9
ANTGQGDGNTIY
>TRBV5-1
ASSGSGPRETQY
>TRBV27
ASSMSGGQGYGAF
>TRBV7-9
ASSKRTGRDEKLF
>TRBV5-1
ASSGTGPVYT
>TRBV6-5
ASSYGVAGGYETQY
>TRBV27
ASSLFGDGYT
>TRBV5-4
ASSLPSIRTNTGELF
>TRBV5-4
ASSLDPVQRGLGQY
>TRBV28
ASSPSGIRNEQY
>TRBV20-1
SFGLAETQY
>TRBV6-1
ASSPGQGAGHEQF
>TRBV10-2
ASKEQGANSPA
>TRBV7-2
ASSPRLKSEKLF
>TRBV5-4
ASSLADTSNQPQH
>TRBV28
ASSFKRLNTEAF
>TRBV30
AWTGDHSYGYT
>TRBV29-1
SVEGRETFTDTQY
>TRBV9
ASSEPGQGRYT
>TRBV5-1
ASSGTRGTPFSYEQY
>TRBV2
ASRVGLAGGINEQF
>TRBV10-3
ASGRGSNYEQY
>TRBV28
ASSSAKLSYNEQF
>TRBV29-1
SVDRLAGGTDTQY
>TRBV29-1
SVDVGTGNEKLF
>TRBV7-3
ASSPSGVGAF
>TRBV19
ASSNRAGEQY
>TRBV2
ASSEERGGAGYEQY
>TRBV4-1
ASSPDSNSYEQY
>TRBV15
ATSRDHGTQY
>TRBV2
ASSEGFDRGLNTEAF
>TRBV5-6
ASSTTETKKLF
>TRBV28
ASSRASGRAGELF
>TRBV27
ASSSLPGGADTEAF
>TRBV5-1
ASSLDRRGGSSTDTQY
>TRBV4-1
ASSQADRVGTEAF
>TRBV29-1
SASETGVAPYEQY
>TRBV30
AWTRQSRDTQY
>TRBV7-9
ASSLNFASEAHSPLH
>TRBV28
ASSFPGQGITNEKLF
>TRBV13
ASSSRSGVTYEQY
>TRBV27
ASTTLGFTDTQY
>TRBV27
ASRRTGGSRETQY
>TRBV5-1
ASSLEYPSAGGFTGELF